Sequencing of this T cell receptor beta chain was carried out in a study of type 1 and type 2 diabetes patients. Overall study context: Participants included type 1 and type 2 diabetes patients plus nondiabetic controls.

PCR was run on genomic DNA. A primer set of 30 forward and 13 reverse primers amplified the CDR3. One entry per CDR3 protein results from TCRdb running MiXCR on the multiplex PCR reads. The data contain 250,000 or so distinct CDR3 sequences, approximately 50% of them seen just once; the ten biggest clones take up roughly 15%. Study-level results: Age and gender were not matched between study groups. Between type 2 diabetes and control samples, V and J usage averaged approximately 0.97 correlation.

This clonotype was found a few times. Its target is not known. V lost 1 base and J lost 8, with 23 bases in between. The germline gives CDR1 SGHVS, CDR2 FQNEAQ. This CDR3 region has 17 residues. Each diabetic donor fulfilled classification criteria for either type 1 or type 2. Source material: peripheral blood mononuclear cells (PBMCs). This clonotype was sampled from a man younger than 35 with type 2 diabetes. The V and J genes are TRBV7-8 and TRBJ1-2; D uncertain. The CDR3, as DNA: TGTGCCAGCAGCTTAGAAGGTCGGGTGGCAGGCGGCCAAGGCTACACCTTC. This translates into CASSLEGRVAGGQGYTF.